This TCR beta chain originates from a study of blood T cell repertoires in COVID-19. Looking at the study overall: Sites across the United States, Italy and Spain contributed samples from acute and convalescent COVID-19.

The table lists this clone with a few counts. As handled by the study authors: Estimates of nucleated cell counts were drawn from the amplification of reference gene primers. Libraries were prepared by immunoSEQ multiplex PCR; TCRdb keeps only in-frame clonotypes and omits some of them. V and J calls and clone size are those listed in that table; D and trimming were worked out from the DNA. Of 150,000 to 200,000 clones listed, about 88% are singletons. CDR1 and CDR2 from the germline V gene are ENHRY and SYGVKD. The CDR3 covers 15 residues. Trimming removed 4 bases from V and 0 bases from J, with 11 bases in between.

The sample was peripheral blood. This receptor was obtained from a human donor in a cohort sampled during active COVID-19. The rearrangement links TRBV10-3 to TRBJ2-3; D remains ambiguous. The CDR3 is CAISGNFPSTDTQYF. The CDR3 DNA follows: TGTGCCATCAGTGGTAACTTCCCTAGCACAGATACGCAGTATTTT.